This TCR beta chain emerged from a study of T cells after yellow fever vaccination. The study made its TCR cDNA through 5'RACE template switching. That step introduced a universal primer site along with UMIs. TCRdb used MiXCR to reprocess the 5' RACE reads, holding one entry per CDR3 protein. This table holds about 58,000 distinct CDR3 sequences, about 5.6% found once. Study results and caveats: Abundant clonotypes (contaminants from the bulk population) could be present in FACS-sorted repertoires. Reappearance after the booster was observed for most primary-vaccination clones (about 95% CD4, just over 85% CD8).

Trimming pared 6 bases from V and 1 base from J, leaving 9 bases between. Germline CDR1 SGHVS, CDR2 FNYEAQ. The CDR3 extends over 14 amino acids. This clonotype was counted at least ten times. The material sequenced was PBMCs, either bulk or a sorted T-cell subset (CD4+, CD8+, memory, or dextramer-sorted; not recorded which), taken on the day of the yellow fever booster vaccination. The rearrangement uses TRBV7-6 and TRBJ2-2; weak D call: TRBD1 (5 bases). This sequence originates from a man in his late teens or twenties who received the YFV17D yellow fever vaccine. The CDR3: CASSQGGNTGELFF. CDR3 in DNA: TGTGCCAGCAGTCAGGGCGGGAACACCGGGGAGCTGTTTTTT. The variable domain in full, with the rest retrieved from reference TRBV7-6 and TRBJ2-2, is GAGVSQSPRYKVTKRGQDVALRCDPISGHVSLYWYRQALGQGPEFLTYFNYEAQQDKSGLPNDRFSAERPEGSISTLTIQRTEQRDSAMYRCASSQGGNTGELFFGEGSRLTVL.